The 15 T cell receptor beta chains below all came from one sample that was sequenced in a study of OX40 agonist ivuxolimab in advanced cancers. Data came from immunoSEQ multiplex PCR; TCRdb stores just in-frame clones and leaves some out. This table has about 68,000 clones, around nine tenths appearing once. This sample comprised CD4+ or CD8+ T cells sorted from blood, obtained in a trial of the OX40 agonist ivuxolimab. Receptors were obtained from an adult with an advanced solid tumor such as melanoma, head and neck, liver or kidney cancer.

The chain recombines TRBV6-5 with TRBJ1-1; D remains unclear. The CDR3 loop spans 12 amino acids. Deletions cut 0 bases from V and 7 bases from J, with 6 bases between. CDR1 and CDR2 from the germline V gene are MNHEY and SVGAGI. The CDR3 here is CASSYSLSEAFF. The DNA for the CDR3 is TGTGCCAGCAGTTACTCGCTCAGTGAAGCTTTCTTT.

The rearrangement joins TRBV6-1 to TRBJ2-7; possibly TRBD1 for D (5 bases). Germline V gene sequence: CDR1 MNHNS, CDR2 SASEGT. CDR3 size: 13 residues. Trimming shortened V by 6 bases and J by 3 bases, and 12 bases separated the two germline ends. The CDR3 loop reads CASRKTVSYEQYF. The DNA of the CDR3 is TGTGCCAGCAGAAAGACAGTTAGCTACGAGCAGTACTTC.

The CDR3 sequence is CASSMSGTSGYNEQFF. The CDR3 DNA reads TGTGCCAGTAGTATGTCCGGGACTAGCGGCTACAATGAGCAGTTCTTC. This sequence joins TRBV19 and TRBJ2-1; 11 bases are shared with TRBD2. Trimming at V came to 3 bases and at J to 3 bases, leaving 4 bases not matched to a gene. Germline values: CDR1 LNHDA, CDR2 SQIVND (reference sequence). The CDR3 has 16 amino acids.

This chain uses TRBV27 with TRBJ2-1, with 9 bases lining up with TRBD2. The V segment lost 5 bases and the J segment 7 bases; nucleotides outside the gene matches: 6. The germline gives CDR1 MNHEY, CDR2 SMNVEV (reference sequence). CDR3 length equals 14 residues. The DNA of the CDR3 is TGTGCCAGCAGTCATAGCGGGGGAAAGAATGAGCAGTTCTTC. Amino acids: CASSHSGGKNEQFF.

The rearrangement joins TRBV5-6 to TRBJ2-7, with 8 bases that match TRBD1. Germline V gene sequence: CDR1 SGHDT, CDR2 YYEEEE. Unmatched junction bases numbered 4, after V lost 1 base and J lost 4 bases. The CDR3 runs to 14 residues. The CDR3 DNA follows: TGTGCCAGCAGCTTGTGGCAGGGGGCATACGAGCAGTACTTC. As protein: CASSLWQGAYEQYF. The full variable domain, rest sourced from reference TRBV5-6 and TRBJ2-7, is DAGVTQSPTHLIKTRGQQVTLRCSPKSGHDTVSWYQQALGQGPQFIFQYYEEEERQRGNFPDRFSGHQFPNYSSELNVNALLLGDSALYLCASSLWQGAYEQYFGPGTRLTVT.

This rearrangement joins TRBV14 to TRBJ2-7; TRBD1 or TRBD2 may be the D gene (5 bases each). This CDR3 has 16 residues. With 4 bases removed from V and 6 bases from J, the gap between germline ends came to 22 bases. From germline, CDR1 is SGHDN and CDR2 FVKESK. This CDR3 is CASSPDLGPGWVEQYF. The DNA of the CDR3 is TGTGCCAGCAGCCCGGACCTGGGACCGGGGTGGGTCGAGCAGTACTTC.

CDR3 residues: CASSIGGYTEAFF. CDR3 sequence (DNA): TGTGCCAGTAGTATAGGGGGGTACACTGAAGCTTTCTTT. The chain is built from TRBV19 and TRBJ1-1; tentative D call: TRBD1 (5 bases). Germline V CDR1 and CDR2: LNHDA, SQIVND (reference sequence). The CDR3 runs to 13 residues. Trimming took 1 base from V and 3 from J, leaving 6 bases between them.

As regards this clone: Other DNA sequences in the same sample also yield this CDR3. This sequence joins TRBV27 and TRBJ2-6; 8 bases are shared with TRBD1. Germline values: CDR1 MNHEY, CDR2 SMNVEV (reference sequence). The J segment lost 2 bases and the V segment lost 5 bases, leaving 2 bases of the junction unmatched. This CDR3 spans 15 amino acids. The CDR3 DNA reads as TGTGCCAGCAGTCCGGACAGGGCTGGGGCCAACGTCCTGACTTTC. This sequence encodes CASSPDRAGANVLTF. Full variable domain (rest looked up from reference TRBV27 and TRBJ2-6): EAQVTQNPRYLITVTGKKLTVTCSQNMNHEYMSWYRQDPGLGLRQIYYSMNVEVTDKGDVPEGYKVSRKEKRNFPLILESPSPNQTSLYFCASSPDRAGANVLTFGAGSRLTVL.

The chain is built from TRBV30 and TRBJ2-1; D not resolved. Per germline, CDR1 GTSNPN and CDR2 SVGIG (reference sequence). The V end lost 5 bases, the J end lost 5 bases, and 19 bases lay between the germline ends. CDR3 length: 15 amino acids. CDR3 coding DNA: TGTGCCTGGGGATGGCCCAGCGCTGGGGACAATGAGCAGTTCTTC. Translated, it gives CAWGWPSAGDNEQFF.

V is TRBV6-5 and J is TRBJ2-7, with D possibly matching TRBD2 (6 bases). From germline, CDR1 is MNHEY and CDR2 SVGAGI. The CDR3 extends over 14 amino acids. Trimming left V 6 bases short and J 5 bases short, with 17 bases between. This CDR3 is CASSLDGTLDEQYF. CDR3 nucleotides: TGTGCCAGCAGCCTGGACGGGACTCTCGACGAGCAGTACTTC.

The DNA for the CDR3 is TGTGCCAGCAGCTTAGATGGGGGAATGGACTATGGCTACACCTTC. Its translation is CASSLDGGMDYGYTF. The V and J genes are TRBV7-6 and TRBJ1-2; TRBD1 might be the D (5 bases). The CDR3 runs to 15 residues. Germline V gives CDR1 SGHVS, CDR2 FNYEAQ. Trimming stripped 1 base from V and 3 bases from J, with 12 bases between. The whole variable domain, remainder taken from reference TRBV7-6 and TRBJ1-2, is GAGVSQSPRYKVTKRGQDVALRCDPISGHVSLYWYRQALGQGPEFLTYFNYEAQQDKSGLPNDRFSAERPEGSISTLTIQRTEQRDSAMYRCASSLDGGMDYGYTFGSGTRLTVV.

The J gene is TRBJ2-5, the V gene TRBV29-1; 8 bases align to TRBD2. The CDR3 runs to 13 residues. Germline V gives CDR1 SQVTM, CDR2 ANQGSEA. With V trimmed by 3 bases and J by 5 bases, 5 bases remained unmatched. The chain's CDR3 is CSVDASGWETQYF. CDR3 sequence (DNA): TGCAGCGTTGATGCTAGCGGGTGGGAGACCCAGTACTTC.

This chain uses TRBV4-1 with TRBJ1-1; D call uncertain. Germline-derived CDR1 and CDR2 are MGHRA and YSYEKL. The CDR3 is 13 amino acids. V was shortened by 0 bases and J by 5 bases, with 7 bases between the two germline ends. DNA of the CDR3: TGCGCCAGCAGCCAAGATCAAGTTACTGAAGCTTTCTTT. Protein: CASSQDQVTEAFF.

The rearrangement links TRBV27 to TRBJ1-1; a possible D gene is TRBD1 (6 bases). Trimming shortened V by 6 bases and J by 0 bases, and 8 bases separated the two germline ends. This CDR3 has 13 residues. Germline loops: CDR1 MNHEY, CDR2 SMNVEV (reference sequence). The CDR3 loop reads CASSPGVNTEAFF. CDR3 sequence (DNA): TGTGCCAGCAGCCCAGGGGTGAACACTGAAGCTTTCTTT.

The rearrangement links TRBV7-6 to TRBJ2-2; D perhaps matches TRBD1 (6 bases). The germline V gene encodes CDR1 SGHVS and CDR2 FNYEAQ. The CDR3 runs 16 residues. Trimming removed 1 base at V and 4 bases at J, with 13 bases between. The CDR3 bases are TGTGCCAGCAGCTTAGAAAGGGACATCATCACCGGGGAGCTGTTTTTT. Protein: CASSLERDIITGELFF.